This T cell receptor (beta chain) was captured in a study of identical twins. TCRdb itself ran the 5' RACE reads through MiXCR, one entry per CDR3 protein. The sample has about 790,000 distinct CDR3 sequences, about 18% seen once. Study-level findings and limits: Rather than following the same donors, the conclusions depended on cross-sectional statistical analysis.

J lost 1 base, V lost 11 bases, and 5 bases had no gene match. This CDR3 has 13 residues. CDR1 and CDR2 (germline): ENHRY, SYGVKD. This clonotype was detected a few times. No antigen is known for it. These data were also reused for a study on T cells expressing NK-cell markers. That paper notes: Clarity on HCMV specificity was lacking for the expanded NKG2C+ T cell clones.

The specimen sequenced was PBMCs. This chain uses TRBV10-3 with TRBJ2-1; TRBD2 matches 7 bases. The source of this sequence is a woman under 30 in good health. The DNA for the CDR3 is TGTGCCTCGACTAGCAATTCCTACAATGAGCAGTTCTTC. It is translated as CASTSNSYNEQFF.